What follows is one TCR beta chain and its context. In the original workflow: Amplification of reference gene primers was used by the study to estimate nucleated cell counts. The method was immunoSEQ multiplex PCR; TCRdb's version includes in-frame clones alone and lacks a portion of them. V and J calls plus clone size are reproduced from that table; the DNA served to infer D and trimming. The sample contains 250,000 or so clones, roughly 88% of which appear only once. The record originates from a study of blood T cell repertoires in COVID-19. The wider study: Collection of acute and convalescent COVID-19 samples took place in the United States, Italy and Spain. The cDNA or gDNA used as material had been derived from T cells, B-cell-depleted T cells, or PBMCs.

This CDR3 contains 19 residues. Germline CDR1 reads LNHDA; CDR2 reads SQIVND (reference sequence). V gave up 0 bases and J gave up 2 bases; unmatched junction bases: 14. The source is a young woman with acute or convalescent COVID-19. The sample was peripheral blood. V usage is TRBV19 and J usage is TRBJ2-7; 9 bases align to TRBD2. Written as DNA, the CDR3 is TGTGCCAGTAGTATAGATACCGCCGCGGGAGGGCGTATACCCTACGAGCAGTACTTC. As protein: CASSIDTAAGGRIPYEQYF.